This record concerns one T cell receptor (beta chain) sequence. In germline, CDR1 is GTSNPN, CDR2 SVGIG (reference sequence). The V gene end was trimmed by 2 bases and the J gene end by 7 bases; junction bases not matched to a gene: 10. This CDR3 region has 15 residues. This record comes from a study of control samples from healthy donors and cancer patients. TCRdb's copy holds only in-frame clones and misses some; the assay was immunoSEQ multiplex PCR. The table lists more than 95,000 clones, 85% to 95% of them singletons. The sequenced sample consisted of PBMCs. The clonotype originates from a man older than 75 with head and neck cancer. V is TRBV30 and J is TRBJ2-2; TRBD1 matches at 7 bases. The CDR3 reads CAWSHLGGSGGELFF. As DNA, the CDR3 is TGTGCCTGGAGTCACCTAGGGGGCTCTGGCGGGGAGCTGTTTTTT.